Below, one T cell receptor beta chain is given with its context. Other DNA sequences in the same sample also yield this CDR3. This sample was included in a study of shared clonotypes between healthy human individuals. Here immunoSEQ multiplex PCR was the method, and the copy in TCRdb shows in-frame clones only, minus some. The table includes about 2 million clones, about 95% detected once. The naive CD8 subset, CD45RO-negative cells positively selected for CCR7, excluded terminally differentiated effector memory CD45RA+ cells. This CDR3 has 17 amino acids. V lost 0 bases, J lost 2 bases, and 4 bases stayed unmatched. CDR1 is SGHRS, CDR2 YFSETQ, per germline.

The sample was naive CD8+ T cells sorted from blood. The source is a man aged 18 to 35 in good health. The rearrangement uses TRBV5-1 and TRBJ2-2, with 10 nucleotides matching TRBD2. The CDR3 here is CASSLDPSGGNTGELFF. Here the CDR3 DNA reads TGCGCCAGCAGCTTGGACCCTAGCGGGGGAAACACCGGGGAGCTGTTTTTT.